A single sample is the source of the 31 T cell receptor beta chains below, sequenced in a study of regulatory T cells in long-lasting Graves disease. TCR beta libraries were built with iRepertoire HTBI primers and Arm-PCR of CDR3 regions. TCRdb processed the multiplex PCR reads anew with MiXCR; each CDR3 protein has one entry. The data hold 650,000 to 850,000 distinct CDR3 sequences, with 25% to 35% observed a single time. Time point of the sample: persistent/refractory GD, antithyroid drugs over 5 years with positive TRAb. PBMC-extracted RNA yielded the TCR library. The input for sequencing was peripheral blood mononuclear cells (PBMCs), taken when the disease was refractory, from a patient treated with antithyroid drugs. The origin of the receptors is a female donor with Graves disease.

This clonotype came up a few times. CDR3 nucleotides: TGCAGTGCTAGACCGACAGGAGGTTCACCCCTCCACTTT. It yields the protein CSARPTGGSPLHF. The chain combines TRBV20-1 with TRBJ1-6; TRBD1 is a possible D gene (6 bases). Trimming shortened V by 2 bases and J by 9 bases, and 11 bases separated the two germline ends. Germline V gene data show CDR1 as DFQATT and CDR2 as SNEGSKA (reference sequence). The CDR3 runs 13 residues.

This clonotype was found once. The rearrangement links TRBV19 to TRBJ1-5; D not resolved. V was pared by 4 bases and J by 0 bases, with 13 bases between. CDR1 is LNHDA and CDR2 is SQIVND in the germline V gene (reference sequence). The CDR3 contains 16 residues. The CDR3 DNA is TGTGCCAGTAGTACCCCCGGACTGAATAGCAATCAGCCCCAGCATTTT. Protein product: CASSTPGLNSNQPQHF.

The gene calls are TRBV30 and TRBJ1-5; 7 nucleotides agree with TRBD1. V lost 0 bases to trimming and J lost 1 base; unmatched junction nucleotides: 6. This CDR3 spans 16 amino acids. CDR1 and CDR2 from the germline V gene are GTSNPN and SVGIG (reference sequence). The DNA of the CDR3 is TGTGCCTGGAGTGTGAGGAGGGGACAGAGCAATCAGCCCCAGCATTTT. Translating gives CAWSVRRGQSNQPQHF.

This clonotype was counted only a few times. J is TRBJ1-4 and V is TRBV20-1; maybe TRBD1 (5 bases). V was trimmed by 4 bases and J by 1 base, leaving 16 bases between them. CDR3 length: 16 residues. Germline CDR1 is DFQATT and CDR2 is SNEGSKA (reference sequence). The CDR3 nucleotides read TGCAGTGCTACCCCTCGGGGCGGGGGAACTAATGAAAAACTGTTTTTT. Protein sequence: CSATPRGGGTNEKLFF.

The table lists this clonotype with a few counts. The J gene is TRBJ2-7, the V gene TRBV27; D call uncertain. Per germline, CDR1 MNHEY and CDR2 SMNVEV (reference sequence). The CDR3 contains 13 residues. V lost 5 bases and J lost 0, with 8 bases in between. The CDR3 region has the DNA TGTGCCAGCAGTGCCGCTGTCTCCTACGAGCAGTACTTC. Translating it yields CASSAAVSYEQYF.

The V call is TRBV12-3 or TRBV12-4, the J call TRBJ1-6; 9 positions agree with TRBD1. Unmatched junction bases numbered 10, after V lost 6 bases and J lost 10 bases. The CDR3 is 15 residues long. CDR3 sequence (DNA): TGTGCCAGCAGGCAACAGGGGGCGTTCGACTCACCCCTCCACTTT. As protein: CASRQQGAFDSPLHF.

Here the CDR3 reads CASSETQQPTGELFF. Written as DNA, the CDR3 is TGTGCCAGCAGTGAAACGCAGCAACCCACCGGGGAGCTGTTTTTT. This chain links TRBV2 with TRBJ2-2; D ambiguous. CDR1 and CDR2 (germline): SNHLY, FYNNEI. The CDR3 extends over 15 amino acids. Trimming shortened V by 2 bases and J by 4 bases, and 11 bases separated the two germline ends. The full variable domain, with the rest looked up from reference TRBV2 and TRBJ2-2, is EPEVTQTPSHQVTQMGQEVILRCVPISNHLYFYWYRQILGQKVEFLVSFYNNEISEKSEIFDDQFSVERPDGSNFTLKIRSTKLEDSAMYFCASSETQQPTGELFFGEGSRLTVL.

This chain uses TRBV2 with TRBJ2-1; D is unclear. This CDR3 contains 15 residues. V gave up 7 bases and J gave up 3 bases, with 16 bases separating them. Germline-derived CDR1 and CDR2 are SNHLY and FYNNEI. The CDR3 spells CASTQKLPNYNEQFF. The CDR3 DNA is TGTGCCAGCACCCAGAAGTTGCCCAACTACAATGAGCAGTTCTTC.

This chain links TRBV19 with TRBJ2-5; D is unclear. CDR1 is LNHDA, CDR2 SQIVND, per germline (reference sequence). V lost 1 base and J lost 3, with 12 bases in between. CDR3 length: 15 residues. The chain's CDR3 is CASSIVQNIEETQYF. The CDR3 coding sequence is TGTGCCAGTAGTATAGTCCAGAACATAGAAGAGACCCAGTACTTC.

The chain is built from TRBV29-1 and TRBJ2-7; TRBD1 aligns across 10 bases. In germline, CDR1 is SQVTM, CDR2 ANQGSEA. This CDR3 is 16 amino acids long. Germline trimming cut 4 bases from V and 6 bases from J; bases unmatched to any gene: 15. The CDR3 DNA sequence: TGCAGCGTTGGGCCCCCCTGGGGACAGGGGTTTCGCGAGCAGTACTTC. Translating gives CSVGPPWGQGFREQYF.

This clonotype was found many times. J is TRBJ2-7 and V is TRBV28, with D tentatively TRBD2 (5 bases). The length of the CDR3 is 15 residues. Germline V gene lookup returns CDR1 MDHEN and CDR2 SYDVKM. The germline V and J ends were trimmed by 5 bases and 0 bases, with 14 bases remaining between them. In DNA form, the CDR3 reads TGTGCCAGCAGTCCCCCGGGCGGGTACTCCTACGAGCAGTACTTC. It is translated as CASSPPGGYSYEQYF.

V usage is TRBV7-9 and J usage is TRBJ1-3; D gene uncertain. The V and J ends lost 2 bases and 0 bases respectively, with 11 bases between them. Germline V gene sequence: CDR1 SEHNR, CDR2 FQNEAQ (reference sequence). This CDR3 spans 16 amino acids. CDR3 region: CASSLRARISGNTIYF. DNA of the CDR3: TGTGCCAGCAGCTTAAGAGCGAGGATCTCTGGAAACACCATATATTTT.

There are a few counts of this clonotype. This chain uses TRBV6-1 with TRBJ1-6; 7 bases map to TRBD1. CDR1 MNHNS and CDR2 SASEGT come from the germline V gene. The J segment lost 7 bases and the V segment lost 8 bases, leaving 8 bases of the junction unmatched. CDR3 length: 14 amino acids. The CDR3 region is CASERGQMNSPLHF. DNA of the CDR3: TGTGCCAGCGAAAGGGGACAGATGAATTCACCCCTCCACTTT.

This clonotype was observed once. The rearrangement links TRBV20-1 to TRBJ2-7; TRBD2 might be the D (6 bases). CDR1 DFQATT and CDR2 SNEGSKA come from the germline V gene (reference sequence). Trimming took 5 bases from V and 7 from J, leaving 24 bases between them. The CDR3 covers 15 residues. The chain's CDR3 is CSAPVGGVGRHEQYF. The CDR3 DNA reads TGCAGTGCTCCGGTCGGCGGTGTCGGGAGACATGAGCAGTACTTC.

This clonotype was counted many times. This chain connects TRBV27 to TRBJ2-7; TRBD2 aligns across 7 bases. The CDR3 consists of 13 residues. CDR1 MNHEY and CDR2 SMNVEV come from the germline V gene (reference sequence). This CDR3 reads CASGGGTTYEQYF. CDR3 in DNA: TGTGCTAGTGGTGGCGGGACTACCTACGAGCAGTACTTC.

This clonotype was recorded a few times. The rearrangement joins TRBV20-1 to TRBJ2-5, with 9 positions matching TRBD2. This CDR3 contains 15 residues. Germline CDR1 and CDR2: DFQATT and SNEGSKA (reference sequence). Unmatched junction bases numbered 6, after V lost 0 bases and J lost 4 bases. The CDR3 loop reads CSARDLREGGETQYF. CDR3 bases: TGCAGTGCTAGAGATCTGCGGGAGGGAGGAGAGACCCAGTACTTC.

The sample holds one count of this clonotype. This chain joins TRBV29-1 and TRBJ1-3, with 7 bases lining up with TRBD1. This CDR3 is 15 amino acids long. CDR1 and CDR2 (germline): SQVTM, ANQGSEA. The V gene end was trimmed by 5 bases and the J gene end by 0 bases; junction bases not matched to a gene: 7. CDR3 region: CSVTSGGSSGNTIYF. CDR3 coding DNA: TGCAGCGTTACCTCAGGGGGGAGCTCTGGAAACACCATATATTTT.

This clonotype was detected many times. The chain uses TRBV28 and TRBJ1-2, with 7 bases aligning to TRBD1. The V and J ends lost 10 bases and 7 bases, in that order; junction bases with no gene match: 6. The germline CDR1 and CDR2 sequences are MDHEN and SYDVKM. This CDR3 is built from 11 residues. The CDR3 protein is CATLTGFGYTF. CDR3 coding DNA: TGTGCCACACTGACAGGGTTTGGCTACACCTTC.

The chain joins TRBV5-5 to TRBJ2-7; 10 bases fit TRBD2. V lost 2 bases and J lost 4; bases outside the gene matches: 6. CDR3 length: 15 residues. Germline assignment: CDR1 SGHKS and CDR2 YYEKEE (reference sequence). The CDR3 spells CASSFTTSGVYEQYF. The CDR3 DNA is TGTGCCAGCAGCTTCACCACTAGCGGGGTATACGAGCAGTACTTC.

J is TRBJ2-2 and V is TRBV12-3 or TRBV12-4, with D perhaps matching TRBD2 (5 bases). V gave up 1 base and J gave up 10 bases, with 10 bases separating them. The CDR3 totals 13 residues. CDR3 DNA: TGTGCCAGCAGTTTAGGGACTGCTGTGGAGCTGTTTTTT. Translated, it gives CASSLGTAVELFF.

This clonotype has ten or more counts. V is TRBV6-1 and J is TRBJ1-2; 7 bases align to TRBD1. CDR1 MNHNS and CDR2 SASEGT come from the germline V gene. The CDR3 spans 14 residues. V lost 5 bases, J lost 0 bases, and 3 bases stayed unmatched. The CDR3 bases are TGTGCCAGCAGTAGGGACAGAACTAACTATGGCTACACCTTC. It translates to CASSRDRTNYGYTF.

This clonotype has a single count. The chain combines TRBV10-3 with TRBJ2-6; 7 bases align to TRBD2. CDR1 ENHRY and CDR2 SYGVKD come from the germline V gene. The CDR3 is 16 residues long. Trimming at V came to 9 bases and at J to 0 bases, leaving 8 bases not matched to a gene. The CDR3 DNA sequence: TGTGCCATTACTGGTGGCGGGAGCTCTGGGGCCAACGTCCTGACTTTC. This translates into CAITGGGSSGANVLTF.

The chain combines TRBV7-9 with TRBJ2-7, with D perhaps matching TRBD2 (5 bases). The ends were cut back, 5 bases at V and 9 bases at J, with 14 bases in the middle. Germline V gene sequence: CDR1 SEHNR, CDR2 FQNEAQ (reference sequence). The CDR3 runs to 12 residues. CDR3 sequence: CASSPEGPGQYF. The CDR3 DNA reads as TGTGCCAGCAGCCCCGAGGGCCCTGGGCAGTACTTC.

This clonotype appeared a few times. The chain recombines TRBV12-3 or TRBV12-4 with TRBJ2-7; D remains ambiguous. Trimming cost V 5 bases and J 7 bases, with 12 bases left between them. This CDR3 region has 12 residues. CDR3 residues: CASSPIRWEQYF. CDR3 coding DNA: TGTGCCAGCAGTCCCATCCGTTGGGAGCAGTACTTC.

This clonotype was seen ten or more times. V is TRBV2 and J is TRBJ2-5, with TRBD1 identical over 11 bases. The junction had 3 bases not matched to a gene; V was cut back by 5 bases and J by 4 bases. The CDR3 has 14 amino acids. Germline V gene lookup returns CDR1 SNHLY and CDR2 FYNNEI. The chain's CDR3 is CASSPDRGRETQYF. DNA of the CDR3: TGTGCCAGCAGTCCGGACAGGGGGCGAGAGACCCAGTACTTC.

In the case of this clonotype: A read error is possible here, since a much larger clone lies one base away. V gene TRBV28 combines with J gene TRBJ1-2; 11 bases line up with TRBD1. This CDR3 is built from 16 residues. Germline V lookup: CDR1 MDHEN, CDR2 SYDVKM. CDR3 region: CASSSPGTGGNYGCTF. Written as DNA, the CDR3 is TGTGCCAGCAGTTCTCCTGGGACAGGGGGAAACTATGGCTGCACCTTC.

A single count supports this clonotype. Since no conserved phenylalanine or tryptophan closes the CDR3, a read error is the likely cause. V and J are TRBV12-3 or TRBV12-4 and TRBJ1-2; 9 bases agree with TRBD1. V shed 4 bases, J shed 3 bases, and the junction held 3 bases outside the gene matches. This CDR3 is built from 14 residues. The CDR3 region has the DNA TGTGCCAGCAGTTACACAGGGGGCGACTATGGCTACACCCTC. Amino acids: CASSYTGGDYGYTL.

This rearrangement joins TRBV6-4 to TRBJ2-5; D could derive from TRBD1 or TRBD2 (5 bases each). The germline V and J ends were trimmed by 0 bases and 0 bases, with 11 bases remaining between them. The CDR3 covers 16 residues. Looked up from germline, CDR1 is MRHNA and CDR2 is SNTAGT. This chain's CDR3 is CASSDSGTGNQETQYF. In nucleotides, the CDR3 is TGTGCCAGCAGTGACTCGGGGACGGGAAACCAAGAGACCCAGTACTTC.

This clonotype has a handful of counts. V usage is TRBV7-9 and J usage is TRBJ1-6; D might be TRBD1 (5 bases). V was shortened by 5 bases and J by 6 bases, with 11 bases between the two germline ends. The CDR3 has 14 residues. The germline gives CDR1 SEHNR, CDR2 FQNEAQ (reference sequence). DNA for the CDR3: TGTGCCAGCAGCCCAGCGGGACCTAATTCACCCCTCCACTTT. Translation gives CASSPAGPNSPLHF.

With regard to this clonotype: The junction does not match germline at one end; this may be a read error. The CDR3 region is CSAGDSLNTEAFF. The CDR3 DNA follows: TGCAGTGCTGGAGACAGCTTGAACACTGAAGCTTTCTTT. The V gene is TRBV20-1, the J gene TRBJ1-1; D perhaps matches TRBD1 (5 bases). This CDR3 has 13 amino acids. Germline CDR1 and CDR2: DFQATT and SNEGSKA (reference sequence).

This chain uses TRBV7-2 with TRBJ2-2, with 11 nucleotides matching TRBD2. CDR1 is SGHTA and CDR2 is FQGNSA in the germline V gene. The CDR3 runs to 18 residues. V lost 0 bases and J lost 4; bases outside the gene matches: 7. As DNA, the CDR3 is TGTGCCAGCAGCTTAGCGATGGGTAGCGGGAGGGCCACCGGGGAGCTGTTTTTT. It encodes CASSLAMGSGRATGELFF.